This T cell receptor beta chain stems from a study of CD8+ T cells in alopecia areata (dated by TCRdb to 2016 to 2019). Notes on the research overall: Treated patients were enrolled in an open-label pilot trial of oral tofacitinib, 5 to 10 mg twice daily, for moderate-to-severe alopecia areata. Patients received tofacitinib for 6 to 18 months and were then followed off drug for 6 months to check for delayed response and recurrence. RNA came from the PAXgene miRNA kit for fixed scalp, the miRNeasy kit for PBMCs, and the RNeasy kit for mouse skin. TCRbeta CDR3 regions were amplified by immunoSEQ multiplex PCR with 35 Vbeta forward and 13 Jbeta reverse primers. On the human side, TCRbeta sequencing was run on scalp tissue and on sorted CD4+ and CD8+ peripheral blood T cells from healthy controls and from alopecia areata patients with either patchy or totalis/universalis disease. Tofacitinib-treated patients had biopsies at baseline and at 4 and 24 weeks of treatment, with a later scalp biopsy in several patients. In both human patients and the C3H/HeJ mouse model, the study applied high-throughput TCRbeta sequencing to look at T cell clonal expansion in alopecia areata. Clonality in the scalp was compared among normal scalp (n=4), patchy alopecia areata scalp (n=8), and alopecia totalis/universalis scalp (n=8).

Libraries were constructed by the immunoSEQ multiplex PCR assay. RNA was extracted from all samples and reverse transcribed into cDNA as template for TCR sequencing. SuperScript III was used for first-strand cDNA synthesis, primed with a 2:1 mix of oligo-dT and random hexamers. A synthetic immune receptor repertoire was used to measure amplification bias, and any remaining bias was corrected computationally. Per the authors' processing: Raw reads were preprocessed to remove errors, and CDR3 was defined by IMGT conventions from the conserved cysteine to phenylalanine. Clonality was computed by normalizing Shannon entropy by log2 of the number of productive unique TCRs and subtracting the result from 1. Whether scalp clones were CD4 or CD8 was inferred by matching scalp TCRbeta sequences against CD4 and CD8 repertoires sorted from blood. TCRdb re-hosts the immuneACCESS table, in-frame sequences only. Its copies lack some clones; in the studies checked, an unresolved V gene accounts for under half of them, and the cause for the rest is not known. V and J calls and clone size are copied from that table; D and trimming were computed from the DNA. The sample table holds some 100,000 clones, of which roughly two fifths were seen once. The ten largest clones take up over 3% of the sample.

A remark on this clone: Its cognate antigen has yet to be identified. It has no much larger one-base neighbor in the sample; base qualities were not kept.

What the authors observed across the whole study: Resident alphabeta T cells in normal human skin are also sequenced, complicating scalp TCR repertoire analysis, unlike mouse skin dominated by gammadelta T cells. TCR sequences shared between patients were less clear than in mice, possibly partly because of HLA diversity in the patient population. Compared with normal scalp, lesional scalp, particularly in alopecia totalis/universalis, had higher clonality and more expanded CD8+ clones, which suggests antigenic drive.

Peripheral blood and lesional scalp punch biopsies were obtained from patients with alopecia areata. PBMCs were isolated by density centrifugation and stained for CD3, CD4 and CD8, and CD4+ and CD8+ T cells were sorted on a FACSAria. Spanning cysteine to phenylalanine, the CDR3 consists of 16 amino acids. CDR3 DNA only is kept here, 48 bases in frame from base 1. From the germline V gene, CDR1 is SQVTM and CDR2 is ANQGSEA. V lost 3 bases and J lost 4 bases; the stretch between them is 21 bases long. The TCR originated in a human donor with alopecia areata. The V and J genes are TRBV29-1 and TRBJ1-2; the D gene is possibly TRBD1, with 5 bases matching. The sequenced material came from CD4+ T cells sorted from blood. The CDR3 in this case is CSVDYRGIKGSYGYTF. The nucleotide sequence reads TGCAGCGTTGATTATCGAGGGATCAAGGGGAGCTATGGCTACACCTTC. The entire variable domain, with the stretches around the CDR3 drawn from the reference TRBV29-1 and TRBJ1-2 proteins, is SAVISQKPSRDICQRGTSLTIQCQVDSQVTMMFWYRQQPGQSLTLIATANQGSEATYESGFVIDKFPISRPNLTFSTLTVSNMSPEDSSIYLCSVDYRGIKGSYGYTFGSGTRLTVV.